This passage covers 10 T cell receptor beta chains from one sample sequenced in a study of circulating and synovial CD4+ cells in juvenile arthritis. TCRdb keeps only in-frame clones here, not all; method: immunoSEQ multiplex PCR. Of tens of thousands of clones in the sample, around 95% were seen once. Sequenced input: CD4+ T cells from blood. Receptors were obtained from a human donor with juvenile idiopathic arthritis.

On this clone itself: Other DNA sequences within the sample encode an identical CDR3. The chain is built from TRBV30 and TRBJ1-6, with D perhaps TRBD1 (6 bases). V was cut by 0 bases and J by 9 bases, with 21 bases left in between. The germline V gene has CDR1 GTSNPN and CDR2 SVGIG (reference sequence). The CDR3 covers 17 residues. CDR3 in DNA: TGTGCCTGGAGTGTACATCGTGGGGGCTCTAGAGGTTCACCCCTCCACTTT. Translation gives CAWSVHRGGSRGSPLHF.

The V gene is TRBV6-1, the J gene TRBJ1-3; D is ambiguous. CDR3 length equals 15 residues. With 6 bases removed from V and 4 bases from J, the gap between germline ends came to 16 bases. Germline assignment: CDR1 MNHNS and CDR2 SASEGT. CDR3 coding DNA: TGTGCCAGCAGCGCAGGTTTCTCGGCGGGAAACACCATATATTTT. Translating gives CASSAGFSAGNTIYF.

The gene calls are TRBV30 and TRBJ2-1, with TRBD2 matching over 7 bases. Losses at the gene ends were 1 base for V and 6 bases for J; bases not matched to a gene: 3. The CDR3 has 13 amino acids. The germline V gene encodes CDR1 GTSNPN and CDR2 SVGIG (reference sequence). Here the CDR3 DNA reads TGTGCCTGGAGTGACCTAGCGGCCAATGAGCAGTTCTTC. Encoded protein: CAWSDLAANEQFF.

The chain is built from TRBV7-2 and TRBJ1-2; tentatively, D is TRBD1 (6 bases). V was clipped by 5 bases and J by 2 bases, with 9 bases between them. In germline, CDR1 is SGHTA, CDR2 FQGNSA. The CDR3 is 13 residues long. In DNA, the CDR3 is TGTGCCAGCAGCCCGGACAGAAACTATGGCTACACCTTC. This encodes CASSPDRNYGYTF.

This clone was detected once. This chain connects TRBV7-9 to TRBJ2-1; weak D call: TRBD1 (6 bases). The CDR3 extends over 15 amino acids. Trimming took off 1 base at V and 7 bases at J, with 14 bases between the two ends. Germline CDR1 is SEHNR and CDR2 is FQNEAQ (reference sequence). The CDR3 DNA is TGTGCCAGCAGCTTAGGGGGGCTAGACTGGAATGAGCAGTTCTTC. This translates into CASSLGGLDWNEQFF.

This chain links TRBV5-1 with TRBJ2-1; TRBD2 aligns across 12 bases. The germline CDR1 and CDR2 sequences are SGHRS and YFSETQ. The CDR3 is 24 residues long. V was pared by 4 bases and J by 3 bases, with 29 bases of the junction left unmatched. In DNA form, the CDR3 reads TGCGCCAGCAGCGTACCCGACCTAGCGGGAGGGCCCGTTCGTATCTCAGCCCACTACAATGAGCAGTTCTTC. Translating it yields CASSVPDLAGGPVRISAHYNEQFF.

The genes are TRBV5-1 and TRBJ2-7; D possibly corresponds to TRBD2 (5 bases). Trimming stripped 2 bases from V and 3 bases from J, with 9 bases between. CDR1 SGHRS and CDR2 YFSETQ come from the germline V gene. The CDR3 is 13 amino acids. The DNA of the CDR3 is TGCGCCAGCAGCTTCAGTCGGGGCTACGAGCAGTACTTC. Encoded protein: CASSFSRGYEQYF. Filled out from reference TRBV5-1 and TRBJ2-7, the complete variable domain reads KAGVTQTPRYLIKTRGQQVTLSCSPISGHRSVSWYQQTPGQGLQFLFEYFSETQRNKGNFPGRFSGRQFSNSRSEMNVSTLELGDSALYLCASSFSRGYEQYFGPGTRLTVT.

As regards this clone: One end of the junction does not line up with germline, which may come from a read error. The genes are TRBV2 and TRBJ2-2; D ambiguous. CDR1 SNHLY and CDR2 FYNNEI come from the germline V gene. This CDR3 has 11 amino acids. The CDR3 loop reads CASGDLGELFF. The CDR3 DNA follows: TGTGCCAGCGGTGATCTCGGGGAGCTGTTTTTT.

The chain joins TRBV18 to TRBJ1-2; D gene ambiguous. Trimming removed 0 bases at V and 14 bases at J, with 13 bases between. The CDR3 extends over 12 amino acids. Germline CDR1 is KGHSH and CDR2 is LQKENI. The CDR3 DNA follows: TGTGCCAGCTCACCACCTTCAATGAGTAGAACCTTC. This encodes CASSPPSMSRTF.

The CDR3 loop reads CAWRIGGRTGELFF. The CDR3 DNA sequence: TGTGCCTGGAGGATTGGGGGGAGGACCGGGGAGCTGTTTTTT. The rearrangement uses TRBV30 and TRBJ2-2; D may be TRBD2 (6 bases). Germline lookup yields CDR1 GTSNPN and CDR2 SVGIG (reference sequence). V lost 3 bases, J lost 5 bases, and 13 bases lay in between. The CDR3 totals 14 residues.